Sequencing of this T cell receptor beta chain was carried out in a study of Tregs in tolerant kidney transplant recipients. The overall study: Related graft donors supplied nonmyeloablative bone marrow transplants, and mixed chimerism was transient. Study-wide findings and caveats: Tregs expanded with activated donor B cells seemed most donor-specific. Biological reproducibility was not directly addressed, but technical replication error appeared minimal. Changing PCR primers prevented nucleotide comparison between some patients' samples.

Remarks on this clone: The target antigen is unknown.

Profiling relied on immunoSEQ multiplex PCR, and the TCRdb table lists in-frame clones only, not all of them. Of some 71,000 clones in the sample, 85% to 90% were seen once. Germline-derived CDR1 and CDR2 are SNHLY and FYNNEI. The CDR3 is 12 amino acids. Trimming stripped 8 bases from V and 1 base from J, with 8 bases between. This sample comprised CD4+ T cells from blood, obtained before the transplant. This chain connects TRBV2 to TRBJ1-1; perhaps TRBD1 as D (5 bases). This sequence was found in a human donor who received a combined kidney and bone marrow transplant. The CDR3 loop is CASGDRNTEAFF. The CDR3 region has the DNA TGTGCCAGCGGAGACAGGAACACTGAAGCTTTCTTT.